The source of this TCR beta chain is a study of blood T cell repertoires in COVID-19 (dated by TCRdb to between 2020 and 2021). Looking at the study overall: The collaborator samples originated in the United States, Italy and Spain and spanned the acute and convalescent phases of COVID-19. The material from the prospective study consisted of cDNA or gDNA derived from T cells, B-cell-depleted T cells, or PBMCs. Deeply sampled blood TCRbeta repertoires from subjects exposed to, actively infected with, or recovered from COVID-19 were included in the dataset. The repertoires were made available in a free public database intended to serve as a resource for research on the immune response to SARS-CoV-2. Samples were obtained from the ongoing ImmuneRACE study (first 160 participants) and from 1,000 to 1,500 subjects provided by 6 global collaborators. Sample metadata almost always included a de-identified subject ID, COVID-19 status, age in years and sex. Where HLA class I and class II types were available, the types were taken from metadata supplied by the sample provider, not from assay-based typing.

The immunoSEQ Assay, a bias-controlled multiplex PCR, was used to amplify TCRbeta CDR3 regions from genomic DNA. The study's own analysis went as follows. Nucleated cell counts per sample were estimated from amplification of reference gene primers within the assay. Sequence reads were collapsed and filtered to measure the absolute abundance of every unique TCRbeta CDR3 rearrangement. Productive Simpson clonality was computed per sample as the square root of Simpson's diversity index over productive rearrangements. TCRdb re-hosts the immuneACCESS table, in-frame sequences only. Its copies lack some clones; in the studies checked, an unresolved V gene accounts for under half of them, and the cause for the rest is not known. From that table come the V and J calls and clone size; the DNA was used to work out D and trimming. This sample gives about 410,000 clones in total; approximately 91% of them show up just once. The ten largest make up roughly 1.6% of the sample.

General conclusions and limits of the study: The amount of clinical and demographic metadata varied by source and participant and was provided uncurated.

The CDR3 spans 15 residues, from the cysteine through the phenylalanine. The sequence is cut down to CDR3 DNA, 45 bases in frame from base 1. The germline V gene yields SGHTA for CDR1 and FQGTGA for CDR2. The trim is 8 bases for V and 2 bases for J, with a gap of 15 bases between the germline ends. In Seattle, one collaborating source enrolled patients while the infection was active and tracked those patients longitudinally over the course of disease. Whole blood was collected in K2EDTA tubes by collaborating institutions according to the institutions' own protocols. Collaborator samples were shipped for TCRbeta analysis as frozen whole blood, isolated PBMCs, or DNA extracted from either sample type. Remarks on this clone: The antigen this receptor binds is unknown. Base qualities are not provided; no much larger clone lies one nucleotide away.

The sequence derives from a woman aged 40 to 50 with COVID-19, enrolled during active disease. Sequenced: peripheral blood. The chain is made from TRBV7-3 and TRBJ2-2; the D segment could be TRBD2, given 6 matching bases. The DNA sequence is TGTGCCAGCGGACCGACTAGTTCAAACACCGGGGAGCTGTTTTTT. Translated, it reads CASGPTSSNTGELFF. With all but the CDR3 taken from the reference TRBV7-3 and TRBJ2-2 genes, the full variable domain is: GAGVSQTPSNKVTEKGKYVELRCDPISGHTALYWYRQSLGQGPEFLIYFQGTGAADDSGLPNDRFFAVRPEGSVSTLKIQRTERGDSAVYLCASGPTSSNTGELFFGEGSRLTVL.